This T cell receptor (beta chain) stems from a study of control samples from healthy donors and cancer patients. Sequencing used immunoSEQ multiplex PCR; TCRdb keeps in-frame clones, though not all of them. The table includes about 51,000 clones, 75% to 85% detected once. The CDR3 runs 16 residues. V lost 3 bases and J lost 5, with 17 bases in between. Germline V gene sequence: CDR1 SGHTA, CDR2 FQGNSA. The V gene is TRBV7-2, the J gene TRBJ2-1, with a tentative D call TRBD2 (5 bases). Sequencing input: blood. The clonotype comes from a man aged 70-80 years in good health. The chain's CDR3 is CASSFRTYPPNNEQFF. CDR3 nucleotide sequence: TGTGCCAGCAGCTTTCGGACTTACCCCCCAAACAATGAGCAGTTCTTC.